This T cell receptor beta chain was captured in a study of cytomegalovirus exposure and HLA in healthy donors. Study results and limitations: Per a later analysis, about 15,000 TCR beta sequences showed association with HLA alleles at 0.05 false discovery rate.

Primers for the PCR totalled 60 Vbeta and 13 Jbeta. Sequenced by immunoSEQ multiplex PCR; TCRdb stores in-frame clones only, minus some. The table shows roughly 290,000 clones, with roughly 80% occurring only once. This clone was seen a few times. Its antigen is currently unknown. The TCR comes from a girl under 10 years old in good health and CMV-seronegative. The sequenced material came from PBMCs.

CDR3 coding DNA: TGTGCCAGCAGACCCCAGCCTAGCGGGCTGGAGACCCAGTACTTC. As protein: CASRPQPSGLETQYF. The chain couples TRBV6-5 to TRBJ2-5; 8 bases align to TRBD2. Looked up from germline, CDR1 is MNHEY and CDR2 is SVGAGI. With 6 bases clipped from V and 5 bases from J, the junction kept 11 bases outside the gene matches. The CDR3 totals 15 residues.